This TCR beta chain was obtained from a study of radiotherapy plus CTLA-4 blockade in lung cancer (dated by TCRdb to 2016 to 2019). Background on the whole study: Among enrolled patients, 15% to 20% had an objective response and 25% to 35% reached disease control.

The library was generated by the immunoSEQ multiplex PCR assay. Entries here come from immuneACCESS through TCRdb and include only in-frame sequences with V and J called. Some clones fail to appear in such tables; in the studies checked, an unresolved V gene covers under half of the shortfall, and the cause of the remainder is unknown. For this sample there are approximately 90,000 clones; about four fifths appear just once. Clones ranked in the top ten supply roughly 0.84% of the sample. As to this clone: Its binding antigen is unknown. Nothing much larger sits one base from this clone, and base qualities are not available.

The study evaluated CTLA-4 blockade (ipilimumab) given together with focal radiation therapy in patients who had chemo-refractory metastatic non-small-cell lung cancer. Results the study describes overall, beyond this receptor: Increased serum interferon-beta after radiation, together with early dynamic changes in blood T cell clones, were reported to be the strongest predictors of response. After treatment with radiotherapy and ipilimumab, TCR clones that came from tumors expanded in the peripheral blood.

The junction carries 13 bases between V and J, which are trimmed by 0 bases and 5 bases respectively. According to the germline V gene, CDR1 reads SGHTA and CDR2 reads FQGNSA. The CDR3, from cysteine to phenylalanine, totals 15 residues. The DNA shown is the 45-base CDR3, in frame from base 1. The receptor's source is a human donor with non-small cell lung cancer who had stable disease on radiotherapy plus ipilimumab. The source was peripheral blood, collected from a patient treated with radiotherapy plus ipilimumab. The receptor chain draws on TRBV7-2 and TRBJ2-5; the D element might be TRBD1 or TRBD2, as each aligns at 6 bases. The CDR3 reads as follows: CASSLALGGGETQYF. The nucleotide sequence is TGTGCCAGCAGCTTAGCCCTAGGAGGGGGGGAGACCCAGTACTTC.